The rows below give T cell receptor beta chains drawn from one sample of a study of blood T cells in healthy people across ages. One entry per CDR3 protein, called by TCRdb with MiXCR from the 5' RACE reads. The repertoire consists of 750,000 to 950,000 distinct CDR3 sequences, with approximately 55% occurring once and the leading ten covering roughly 37%. Material: blood. These receptor sequences come from an elderly man in good health. Both conserved end residues are part of each CDR3. Fields, in order: V gene, J gene, D gene, clone size, CDR3 protein, CDR3 DNA. D genes are given only for firm matches. Rows may omit the clone size; those that give it use once, few, many or a size class.

V: TRBV20-1; J: TRBJ1-5; D: TRBD1; size: NA; CDR3: CSARGQGAGNQPQHF; DNA: TGCAGTGCTAGAGGACAGGGGGCAGGCAATCAGCCCCAGCATTTT
V: TRBV7-9; J: TRBJ2-7; D: NA; size: NA; CDR3: CASSLGGKVAAQYF; DNA: TGTGCCAGCAGCTTAGGGGGGAAGGTTGCGGCGCAGTACTTC
V: TRBV3-1; J: TRBJ1-3; D: NA; size: NA; CDR3: CASSQEGGSGNTIYF; DNA: TGTGCCAGCAGCCAAGAAGGGGGCTCTGGAAACACCATATATTTT
V: TRBV5-1; J: TRBJ1-2; D: TRBD1; size: NA; CDR3: CASSPPGPGQSYGYTF; DNA: TGCGCCAGCAGCCCCCCAGGGCCGGGACAGTCCTATGGCTACACCTTC
V: TRBV28; J: TRBJ2-7; D: TRBD1; size: NA; CDR3: CTSRSGQGVYEQYF; DNA: TGTACCAGCAGATCAGGGCAGGGGGTCTACGAGCAGTACTTC
V: TRBV10-3; J: TRBJ2-1; D: TRBD2; size: NA; CDR3: CATKGLAGGVSYNEQFF; DNA: TGTGCCACCAAAGGACTAGCGGGAGGGGTCTCCTACAATGAGCAGTTCTTC
V: TRBV11-1; J: TRBJ2-7; D: TRBD1; size: NA; CDR3: CASSFDRQGLSYEQYF; DNA: TGTGCCAGCAGCTTCGACCGACAGGGTTTGTCCTACGAGCAGTACTTC
V: TRBV7-9; J: TRBJ1-2; D: TRBD1; size: NA; CDR3: CASSSQGGQGTNGYTF; DNA: TGTGCCAGCAGCTCCCAGGGTGGACAGGGGACAAATGGCTACACCTTC
V: TRBV12-3/TRBV12-4; J: TRBJ1-2; D: NA; size: NA; CDR3: CASSLAPSNYGYTF; DNA: TGTGCCAGCAGTTTGGCACCATCGAACTATGGCTACACCTTC
V: TRBV20-1; J: TRBJ2-7; D: TRBD2; size: NA; CDR3: CSAKISGSYEQYF; DNA: TGCAGTGCTAAGATTAGCGGGTCCTACGAGCAGTACTTC
V: TRBV5-1; J: TRBJ2-3; D: TRBD2; size: NA; CDR3: CASSPSTSGTGDAYF; DNA: TGCGCCAGCAGCCCGTCGACTAGCGGGACTGGAGACGCGTATTTT
V: TRBV20-1; J: TRBJ1-1; D: NA; size: few; CDR3: CSASIGRSNTEAFF; DNA: TGCAGTGCTAGCATCGGACGGTCGAACACTGAAGCTTTCTTT
V: TRBV28; J: TRBJ2-5; D: TRBD1; size: few; CDR3: CASSSTSTGGRETQYF; DNA: TGTGCCAGCAGTTCGACCTCAACAGGGGGACGGGAGACCCAGTACTTC
V: TRBV18; J: TRBJ2-7; D: NA; size: NA; CDR3: CASSPGGAHYEQYF; DNA: TGTGCCAGCTCACCAGGAGGAGCCCACTACGAGCAGTACTTC
V: TRBV29-1; J: TRBJ1-2; D: NA; size: few; CDR3: CSVGGEYGYTF; DNA: TGCAGCGTTGGAGGGGAATATGGCTACACCTTC
V: TRBV4-1; J: TRBJ2-6; D: NA; size: NA; CDR3: CASSQATVNVLTF; DNA: TGCGCCAGCAGCCAAGCAACCGTCAACGTCCTGACTTTC
V: TRBV29-1; J: TRBJ2-3; D: NA; size: NA; CDR3: CSVDKGGTDTQYF; DNA: TGCAGCGTTGATAAGGGGGGCACAGATACGCAGTATTTT
V: TRBV2; J: TRBJ2-2; D: NA; size: NA; CDR3: CATQGTVNTGELFF; DNA: TGTGCCACCCAAGGGACCGTCAACACCGGGGAGCTGTTTTTT
V: TRBV24-1; J: TRBJ2-7; D: TRBD1; size: NA; CDR3: CATSGDSLYEQYF; DNA: TGTGCCACCAGTGGGGACAGCCTCTACGAGCAGTACTTC
V: TRBV12-3/TRBV12-4; J: TRBJ1-6; D: TRBD1; size: few; CDR3: CASSIDRGRSPLHF; DNA: TGTGCCAGCAGCATCGACAGGGGGAGGTCACCCCTCCACTTT
V: TRBV12-3/TRBV12-4; J: TRBJ2-1; D: TRBD2; size: NA; CDR3: CASTQLAGVEQFF; DNA: TGTGCCAGCACCCAACTAGCGGGAGTTGAGCAGTTCTTC
V: TRBV7-2; J: TRBJ1-5; D: NA; size: NA; CDR3: CASSFQSSQHF; DNA: TGTGCCAGCAGCTTCCAATCGTCCCAGCATTTT
V: TRBV27; J: TRBJ1-6; D: NA; size: NA; CDR3: CASRRILNSPLHF; DNA: TGTGCCAGCAGACGCATTCTGAATTCACCCCTCCACTTT
V: TRBV5-1; J: TRBJ1-5; D: NA; size: NA; CDR3: CASSPGRIGQPQHF; DNA: TGCGCCAGCAGCCCCGGGCGGATCGGGCAGCCCCAGCATTTT
V: TRBV20-1; J: TRBJ2-6; D: NA; size: many; CDR3: CSARDHTSASSGANVLTF; DNA: TGCAGTGCTAGAGATCATACCAGCGCCAGCTCTGGGGCCAACGTCCTGACTTTC
V: TRBV9; J: TRBJ2-3; D: NA; size: NA; CDR3: CASSSGPEGMQYF; DNA: TGTGCCAGCAGCTCCGGACCCGAGGGGATGCAGTATTTT
V: TRBV5-1; J: TRBJ2-7; D: TRBD1; size: once; CDR3: CASSSWAQGASSYEQYF; DNA: TGCGCCAGCAGCTCCTGGGCTCAGGGGGCCTCCTCCTACGAGCAGTACTTC
V: TRBV6-2/TRBV6-3; J: TRBJ2-3; D: NA; size: once; CDR3: CASLQPPPDTQYF; DNA: TGTGCCAGCCTGCAGCCCCCTCCAGATACGCAGTATTTT